This is a list of T cell receptor beta chains from one sample in a study of glioma-infiltrating T cells. TCRdb used MiXCR to reprocess the multiplex PCR reads, holding one entry per CDR3 protein. This sample carries under 50,000 distinct CDR3 sequences, 20% to 25% of them seen once, and the ten largest clones take roughly 7%. The sequencing sample was made of glioma tissue, nonneoplastic brain tissue, or PBMCs (not recorded which). All receptors derive from a human donor with low-grade glioma or glioblastoma, undergoing nonglioma brain surgery, or in good health (not recorded which). Each CDR3 is given with its conserved first and last residue. D genes are given only for firm matches. Size is stated for part of the rows, as once, few or many counts, or as a class when the clone is expanded.

V gene	clone size	J gene	D gene	CDR3 length	CDR3 DNA	CDR3 protein
TRBV19	many	TRBJ1-5	NA	13	TGTGCCAGTACTGACAGGAGCAATCAGCCCCAGCATTTT	CASTDRSNQPQHF
TRBV9	many	TRBJ1-1	NA	13	TGTGCCAGCAGCAAAGGTGTCGACACTGAAGCTTTCTTT	CASSKGVDTEAFF
TRBV4-1	many	TRBJ2-7	TRBD2	17	TGCGCCAGCAGCCAACGAGGACTAGCGGGGGAATCCTACGAGCAGTACTTC	CASSQRGLAGESYEQYF
TRBV7-9	NA	TRBJ2-3	TRBD2	17	TGTGCCAGCAGCTTAGGGTCCAGCGGGGGGACCACAGATACGCAGTATTTT	CASSLGSSGGTTDTQYF
TRBV24-1	many	TRBJ2-3	TRBD1	16	TGTGCCACCAGTGACTCCGGACAGGGGAACGCAGATACGCAGTATTTT	CATSDSGQGNADTQYF
TRBV5-4	many	TRBJ2-1	TRBD2	15	TGTGCCAGCAGCTTGGAGCTGGCTAGCGGGGATGAGCAGTTCTTC	CASSLELASGDEQFF
TRBV5-1	few	TRBJ2-7	TRBD2	16	TGCGCCAGCAGCTTGTCTAGCGGGGGGAGCTCCTACGAGCAGTACTTC	CASSLSSGGSSYEQYF
TRBV29-1	NA	TRBJ1-1	NA	12	TGCAGCATGAACAGGGTAAACACTGAAGCTTTCTTT	CSMNRVNTEAFF
TRBV28	NA	TRBJ2-3	TRBD2	18	TGTGCCAGCAGCCCGCCGAGACTAGCGTATTCTAGCACGGATACGCAGTATTTT	CASSPPRLAYSSTDTQYF
TRBV4-1	many	TRBJ2-3	TRBD2	16	TGCGCCAGCAGCCAACCCAACAGACTAGCAGCAGATACGCAGTATTTT	CASSQPNRLAADTQYF
TRBV19	many	TRBJ2-5	NA	13	TGTGCCAGTAGTCCGAACAGAGGCGAGACCCAGTACTTC	CASSPNRGETQYF
TRBV7-9	NA	TRBJ2-3	NA	12	TGTGCCAGCATTTGGGCAGCAGATACGCAGTATTTT	CASIWAADTQYF
TRBV4-1	many	TRBJ2-7	NA	13	TGCGCCAGCAGCGGTCTCATCTCCTACGAGCAGTACTTC	CASSGLISYEQYF
TRBV5-1	many	TRBJ2-7	NA	14	TGCGCCAGCAGCTTCGACACGGTCACCTACGAGCAGTACTTC	CASSFDTVTYEQYF
TRBV6-1	many	TRBJ2-1	TRBD2	16	TGTGCCAGCAGCCCGGGACTAGCGGAGACCTACAATGAGCAGTTCTTC	CASSPGLAETYNEQFF
TRBV19	NA	TRBJ2-4	NA	15	TGTGCCAGTAGTGACTGGGGGGAAGCCAAAAACATTCAGTACTTC	CASSDWGEAKNIQYF
TRBV10-3	few	TRBJ2-7	NA	15	TGTGCAGGAGCTCAACTGGCCTCGGCGGGCCACGAGCAGTACTTC	CAGAQLASAGHEQYF
TRBV6-6	many	TRBJ2-1	NA	16	TGTGCCAGCAGTTACATGGGACTAGGGGGCCGAGGTGAGCAGTTCTTC	CASSYMGLGGRGEQFF
TRBV3-1	many	TRBJ1-1	NA	13	TGTGCCAGCAGCCAAGCCGGGACCACTGAAGCTTTCTTT	CASSQAGTTEAFF
TRBV20-1	many	TRBJ1-5	TRBD1	18	TGCAGTGCTAGAGTCGACGGACAGGGGGAGAATAGCAATCAGCCCCAGCATTTT	CSARVDGQGENSNQPQHF
TRBV20-1	many	TRBJ1-1	TRBD1	13	TGCAGTGCTAGGGGGACAGGGGGCACTGAAGCTTTCTTT	CSARGTGGTEAFF
TRBV10-3	many	TRBJ1-3	NA	13	TGTGCCATCAGGTATAACTCTGGAAACACCATATATTTT	CAIRYNSGNTIYF
TRBV2	many	TRBJ2-1	NA	13	TGTGCCAGCAGTGAAAATAGGGGCAATGAGCAGTTCTTC	CASSENRGNEQFF
TRBV2	many	TRBJ1-2	TRBD1	13	TGTGCCAGCAGTGAGGGGACAGGATATGGCTACACCTTC	CASSEGTGYGYTF
TRBV4-1	medium-sized	TRBJ2-3	NA	16	TGCGCCAGCAGCCAAGGCCCCCGTCTTGGCACAGATACGCAGTATTTT	CASSQGPRLGTDTQYF
TRBV6-6	many	TRBJ2-1	NA	13	TGTGCCAGCAGTTACTCGAAGGAAGGTGAGCAGTTCTTC	CASSYSKEGEQFF
TRBV24-1	many	TRBJ2-3	NA	16	TGTGCCACCAGTGCCCCCCAGCCGGGGGTTCGAGATACGCAGTATTTT	CATSAPQPGVRDTQYF
TRBV9	NA	TRBJ1-3	TRBD1	16	TGTGCCAGCAGCGTATGGGGGACAGGGACTGGAAACACCATATATTTT	CASSVWGTGTGNTIYF
TRBV11-2	many	TRBJ2-3	TRBD1	16	TGTGCCAGCAGCGCAGGGACAGCCTTTGACACAGATACGCAGTATTTT	CASSAGTAFDTDTQYF
TRBV29-1	few	TRBJ2-7	TRBD1	12	TGCAGCGTCCGGACAGGAGGCTACGAGCAGTACTTC	CSVRTGGYEQYF
TRBV12-3/TRBV12-4	NA	TRBJ1-1	NA	12	TGTGCCAGCAGTCCACAGAGTCCTGAAGCTTTCTTT	CASSPQSPEAFF
TRBV4-2	many	TRBJ2-5	TRBD2	17	TGTGCCAGCAGCCAGGGACTAGCGGGAGGGCCGGAGGAGACCCAGTACTTC	CASSQGLAGGPEETQYF
TRBV3-1	few	TRBJ2-5	TRBD2	16	TGTGCCAGCAGCGTACTAGCGGGGGGCTACCAAGAGACCCAGTACTTC	CASSVLAGGYQETQYF
TRBV28	many	TRBJ2-5	TRBD1	17	TGTGCCAGCAGTATCTCCGGAGCAAAGGGACAGCAAGAGACCCAGTACTTC	CASSISGAKGQQETQYF
TRBV12-3/TRBV12-4	few	TRBJ2-1	TRBD2	15	TGTGCCAGCAGCCTGGGGGCTAGCGGGAGCAATGAGCAGTTCTTC	CASSLGASGSNEQFF
TRBV3-1	NA	TRBJ1-2	TRBD1	17	TGTACCAGCAGCCCCAAACAGGGGGCGCGGTGGATCTATGGCCACACCTTC	CTSSPKQGARWIYGHTF
TRBV6-4	many	TRBJ2-1	TRBD2	15	TGTGCCAGCACCGCGGGGACTAGCGGGAGCGATGAGCAGTTCTTC	CASTAGTSGSDEQFF
TRBV27	medium-sized	TRBJ2-5	NA	15	TGTGCCAGCAGTCTAGGCCCTACCCAACAAGAGACCCAGTACTTC	CASSLGPTQQETQYF
TRBV29-1	many	TRBJ2-1	TRBD2	15	TGCAGCGTTGACCCCTTAGCGGGAGGGCGCAATGAGCAGTTCTTC	CSVDPLAGGRNEQFF
TRBV20-1	many	TRBJ2-1	TRBD2	17	TGCAGTGCTAGAGATCCCAGGCGGGGGGGGTCCTACAATGAGCAGTTCTTC	CSARDPRRGGSYNEQFF
TRBV20-1	NA	TRBJ1-1	TRBD1	13	TGCAGTGCTAGACAGGGGGCTAACACTGAAGCTTTCTTT	CSARQGANTEAFF
TRBV7-2	many	TRBJ1-5	TRBD1	13	TGTGCCAGCAGCCCTGGACAGGGGTTGCCCCAGCATTTT	CASSPGQGLPQHF
TRBV29-1	few	TRBJ2-1	NA	13	TGCAGCGTTGAAGATTTGGCAGGCAATGAGCAGTTCTTC	CSVEDLAGNEQFF
TRBV6-1	many	TRBJ1-5	NA	15	TGTGCCACCTGCAATCCAGGGATGATCAGTCAGCCCCAGCATTTT	CATCNPGMISQPQHF
TRBV2	many	TRBJ1-2	NA	11	TGTGCCAGCAGTGAAGAGGCAGGCTACACCTTC	CASSEEAGYTF
TRBV7-9	NA	TRBJ2-7	NA	15	TGTGCCAGCAGCTTAAGTGGGGGAGTCGGCTACGAGCAGTACTTC	CASSLSGGVGYEQYF
TRBV5-1	many	TRBJ1-1	NA	15	TGCGCCAGCAGCTTGGCTGTCAGCTCTCCCACTGAAGCTTTCTTT	CASSLAVSSPTEAFF
TRBV30	many	TRBJ1-5	NA	13	TGTGCCTGGAGTGCAGGGCTGTCTCAGCCCCAGCATTTT	CAWSAGLSQPQHF
TRBV6-1	medium-sized	TRBJ1-1	NA	13	TGTGCCAGCAGGACGCTCATGAACACTGAAGCTTTCTTT	CASRTLMNTEAFF
TRBV15	many	TRBJ2-2	TRBD2	15	TGTGCCACCAGCAGAGAGCGGGAGGGCCCAGGGGAGCTGTTTTTT	CATSREREGPGELFF
TRBV7-3	NA	TRBJ2-3	NA	14	TGTGCCAGCAGCCCTCAGGGCTCGTCAGATACGCAGTATTTT	CASSPQGSSDTQYF
TRBV28	many	TRBJ1-4	NA	13	TGTGCCAGCAGTTCGCGCCTCCGAGAAAAACTGTTTTTT	CASSSRLREKLFF
TRBV5-6	many	TRBJ2-3	NA	14	TGTGCCAGCAGCTTGCGTAGTAGTGCAGATACGCAGTATTTT	CASSLRSSADTQYF
TRBV4-1	many	TRBJ2-7	NA	13	TGCGCCAGCAGCCACGCAGGAGGGTACGAGCAGTACTTC	CASSHAGGYEQYF
TRBV9	few	TRBJ2-5	TRBD2	16	TGTGCCAGCAGCCCTAGGACGCGGGAGGGCCGAGAGACCCAGTACTTC	CASSPRTREGRETQYF
TRBV20-1	many	TRBJ2-5	NA	14	TGCAGTGCTACGGAGCCCCTTGTAGAAGAGACCCAGTACTTC	CSATEPLVEETQYF
TRBV7-2	many	TRBJ1-5	TRBD1	15	TGTGCCAGCAGCTTAGCGGGGGGACAGCATCAGCCCCAGCATTTT	CASSLAGGQHQPQHF
TRBV12-3/TRBV12-4	many	TRBJ2-5	TRBD2	15	TGTGCCAGCAGTTTAGCACCGGGGGGACAAGAGACCCAGTACTTC	CASSLAPGGQETQYF
TRBV18	many	TRBJ1-1	TRBD1	15	TGTGCCAGCTCACCCGACAGGGCGAGGAACACTGAAGCTTTCTTT	CASSPDRARNTEAFF